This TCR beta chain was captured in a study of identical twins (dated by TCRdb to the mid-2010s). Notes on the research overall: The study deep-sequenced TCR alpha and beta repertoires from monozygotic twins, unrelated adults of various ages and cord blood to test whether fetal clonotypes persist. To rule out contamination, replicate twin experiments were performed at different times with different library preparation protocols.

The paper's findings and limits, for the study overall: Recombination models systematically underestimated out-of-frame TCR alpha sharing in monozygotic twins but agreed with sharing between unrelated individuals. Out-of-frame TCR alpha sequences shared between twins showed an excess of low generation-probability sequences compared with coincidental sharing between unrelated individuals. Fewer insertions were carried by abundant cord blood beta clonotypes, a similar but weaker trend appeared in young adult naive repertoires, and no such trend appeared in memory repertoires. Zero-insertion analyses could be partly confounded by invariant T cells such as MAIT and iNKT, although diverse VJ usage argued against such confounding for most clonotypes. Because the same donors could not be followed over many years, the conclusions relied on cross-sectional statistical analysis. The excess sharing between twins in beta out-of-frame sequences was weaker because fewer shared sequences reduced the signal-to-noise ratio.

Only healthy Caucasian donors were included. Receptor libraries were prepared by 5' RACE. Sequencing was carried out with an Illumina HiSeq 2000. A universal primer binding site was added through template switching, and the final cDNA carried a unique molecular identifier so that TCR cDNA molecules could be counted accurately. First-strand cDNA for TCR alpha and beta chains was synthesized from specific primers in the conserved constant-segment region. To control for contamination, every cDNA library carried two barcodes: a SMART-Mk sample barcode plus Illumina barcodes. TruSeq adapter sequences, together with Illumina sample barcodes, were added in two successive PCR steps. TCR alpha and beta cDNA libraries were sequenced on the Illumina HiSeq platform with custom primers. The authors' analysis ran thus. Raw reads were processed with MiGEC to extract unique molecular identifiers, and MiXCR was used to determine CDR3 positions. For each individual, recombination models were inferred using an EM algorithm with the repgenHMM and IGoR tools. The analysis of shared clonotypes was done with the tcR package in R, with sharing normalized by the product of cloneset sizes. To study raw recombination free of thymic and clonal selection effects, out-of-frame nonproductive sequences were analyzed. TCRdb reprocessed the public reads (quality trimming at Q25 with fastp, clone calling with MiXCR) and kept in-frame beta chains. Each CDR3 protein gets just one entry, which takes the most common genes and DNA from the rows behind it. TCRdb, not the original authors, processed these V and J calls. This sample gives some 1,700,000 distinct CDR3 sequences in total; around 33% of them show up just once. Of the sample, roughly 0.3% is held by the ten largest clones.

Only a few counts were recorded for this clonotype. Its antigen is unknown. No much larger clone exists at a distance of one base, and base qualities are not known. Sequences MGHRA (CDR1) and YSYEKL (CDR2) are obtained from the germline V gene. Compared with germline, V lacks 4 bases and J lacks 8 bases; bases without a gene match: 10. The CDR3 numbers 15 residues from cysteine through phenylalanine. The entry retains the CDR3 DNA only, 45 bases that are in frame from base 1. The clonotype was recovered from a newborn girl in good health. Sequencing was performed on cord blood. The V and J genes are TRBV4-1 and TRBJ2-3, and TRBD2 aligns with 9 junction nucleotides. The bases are TGCGCCAGCAGCCCCGGGATAGCGGGAGTGGGTACGCAGTATTTT. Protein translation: CASSPGIAGVGTQYF.